Sequencing of this T cell receptor (beta chain) was carried out in a study of blood T cells in healthy people across ages. Then a second PCR, running about 6 to 11 cycles, was carried out with a sample-barcoded 5' primer and a J-beta primer mix. A single record per CDR3 protein comes from TCRdb applying MiXCR to the 5' RACE reads. The sample consists of 1.5 million to 2 million distinct CDR3 sequences, 49% of them appearing once. The CDR3 runs 15 residues. V was clipped by 6 bases and J by 9 bases, with 18 bases between them. The germline V gene encodes CDR1 SEHNR and CDR2 FQNEAQ (reference sequence).

The TCR comes from a woman aged 40 to 50 in good health. The chain carries TRBV7-9 and TRBJ1-6, with a possible D match to TRBD1 (5 bases). The specimen sequenced was blood. In DNA form, the CDR3 reads TGTGCCAGCAGATTCGCAGGGTTGGACTCTTCACCCCTCCACTTT. Translating it yields CASRFAGLDSSPLHF.